This T cell receptor beta chain is from a study of cytomegalovirus exposure and HLA in healthy donors. Study summary: Of all 400 or so donors who were genotyped, roughly 81% belonged to the Caucasian-associated ancestry cluster.

The study's findings and limits: Sequence variants that were highly shared formed a cluster that was likely a sequencing artifact.

The germline V gene encodes CDR1 SEHNR and CDR2 FQNEAQ (reference sequence). This CDR3 spans 14 amino acids. With 5 bases clipped from V and 0 bases from J, the junction kept 4 bases outside the gene matches. Researchers ran the PCR with 60 Vbeta and 13 Jbeta primers. The protocol was immunoSEQ multiplex PCR, while the TCRdb copy is restricted to in-frame clones and leaves out a portion. The profile shows 55,000 to 70,000 clones, 75% to 90% of them singletons. Healthy bone marrow donors formed the donor group. As for this clone: The antigen is undetermined.

The sample comprised PBMCs. V is TRBV7-9 and J is TRBJ2-7, with TRBD1 matching 7 bases. This TCR was recovered from a woman aged 40 to 55 in good health and CMV-seronegative. In DNA, the CDR3 is TGTGCCAGCAGCCGGACAGGAAACTCCTACGAGCAGTACTTC. It codes for CASSRTGNSYEQYF.